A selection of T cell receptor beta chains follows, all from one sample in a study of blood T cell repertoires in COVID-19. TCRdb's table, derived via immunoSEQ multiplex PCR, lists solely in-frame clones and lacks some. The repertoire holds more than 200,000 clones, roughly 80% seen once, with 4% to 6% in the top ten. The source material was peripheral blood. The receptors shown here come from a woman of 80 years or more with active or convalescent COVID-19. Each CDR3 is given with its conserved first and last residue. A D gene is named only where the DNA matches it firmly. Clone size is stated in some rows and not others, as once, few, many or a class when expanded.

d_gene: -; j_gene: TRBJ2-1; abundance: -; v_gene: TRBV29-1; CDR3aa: CSVTGFRGPFNEQFF; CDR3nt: TGCAGCGTAACAGGGTTTAGAGGGCCTTTCAATGAGCAGTTCTTC
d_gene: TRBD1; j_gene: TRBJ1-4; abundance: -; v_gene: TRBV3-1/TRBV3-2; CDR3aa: CASSRSPGQGYEKLFF; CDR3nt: TGTGCCAGCAGCCGCTCCCCGGGACAGGGCTATGAAAAACTGTTTTTT
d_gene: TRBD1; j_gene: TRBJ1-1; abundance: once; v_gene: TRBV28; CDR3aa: CATSKTGRTEAFF; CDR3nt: TGTGCCACATCTAAGACAGGGCGGACTGAAGCTTTCTTT
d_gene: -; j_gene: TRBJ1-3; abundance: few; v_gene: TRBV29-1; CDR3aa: CSVDPQGSGNTIYF; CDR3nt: TGCAGCGTTGATCCGCAGGGATCTGGAAACACCATATATTTT
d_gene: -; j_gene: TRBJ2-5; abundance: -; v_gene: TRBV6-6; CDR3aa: CASSYDRTVTQYF; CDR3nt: TGTGCCAGCAGTTACGACAGGACAGTCACCCAGTACTTC
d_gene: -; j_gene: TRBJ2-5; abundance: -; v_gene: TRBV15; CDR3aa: CATSRLEGSASSQYF; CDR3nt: TGTGCCACCAGCAGACTGGAGGGTAGCGCCAGTTCCCAGTACTTC
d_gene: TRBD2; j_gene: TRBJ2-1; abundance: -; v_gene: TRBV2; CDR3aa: CASTGTSGSYNEQFF; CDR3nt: TGTGCCAGCACCGGGACTAGCGGGTCCTACAATGAGCAGTTCTTC
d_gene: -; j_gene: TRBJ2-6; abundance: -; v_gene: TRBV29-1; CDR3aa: CSVGVEGSGANVLTF; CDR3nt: TGCAGCGTTGGAGTGGAGGGCTCTGGGGCCAACGTCCTGACTTTC
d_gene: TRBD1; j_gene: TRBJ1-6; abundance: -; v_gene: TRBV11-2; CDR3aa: CASSPTGDSPLHF; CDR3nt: TGTGCCAGCAGTCCCACAGGGGATTCACCCCTCCACTTT
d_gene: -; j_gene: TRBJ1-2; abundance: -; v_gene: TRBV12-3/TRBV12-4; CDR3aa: CASSLPGYGYTF; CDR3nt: TGTGCCAGCAGTTTACCCGGCTATGGCTACACCTTC
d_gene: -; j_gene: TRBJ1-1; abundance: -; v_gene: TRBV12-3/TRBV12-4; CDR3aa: CASIQGNTEAFF; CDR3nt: TGTGCCAGCATTCAGGGAAACACTGAAGCTTTCTTT
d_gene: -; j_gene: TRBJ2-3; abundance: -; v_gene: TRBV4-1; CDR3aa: CASSQLRAGTDTQYF; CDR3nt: TGCGCCAGCAGCCAATTAAGAGCGGGCACAGATACGCAGTATTTT
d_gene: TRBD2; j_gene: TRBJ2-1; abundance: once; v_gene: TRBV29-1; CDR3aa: CSVAWRGNEQFF; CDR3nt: TGCAGCGTTGCGTGGCGGGGGAATGAGCAGTTCTTC
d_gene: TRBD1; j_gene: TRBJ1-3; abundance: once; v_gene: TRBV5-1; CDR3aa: CASSGQASGNTIYF; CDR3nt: TGCGCCAGCAGCGGACAGGCCTCTGGAAACACCATATATTTT
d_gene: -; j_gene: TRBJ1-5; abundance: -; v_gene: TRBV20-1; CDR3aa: CSASRRDQPQHF; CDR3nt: TGCAGTGCTAGTCGGAGGGATCAGCCCCAGCATTTT
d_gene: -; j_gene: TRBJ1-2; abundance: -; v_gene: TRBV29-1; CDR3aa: CSVRAGLSYGYTF; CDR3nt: TGCAGCGTTAGGGCAGGGCTGAGCTATGGCTACACCTTC
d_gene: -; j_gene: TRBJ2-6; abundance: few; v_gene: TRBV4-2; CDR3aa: CASSQETLSSGANVLTF; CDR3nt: TGTGCCAGCAGCCAAGAGACTTTGAGCTCTGGGGCCAACGTCCTGACTTTC